The sequence of this T cell receptor (beta chain) was determined in a study of blood T cell repertoires in COVID-19 (dated by TCRdb to the early 2020s). Concerning the study at large: Samples from collaborators originated in the United States, Italy and Spain and spanned both the acute and convalescent phases of COVID-19. The prospective study material was composed of cDNA or gDNA derived from T cells, B-cell-depleted T cells, or PBMCs. Deeply sampled blood TCRbeta repertoires from subjects exposed to, actively infected with, or recovered from COVID-19 were included in the dataset. Nearly every sample came with metadata listing a de-identified subject ID, COVID-19 status, age in years and sex. Samples came from the ongoing ImmuneRACE study (first 160 participants) plus 1,254 subjects from 6 global collaborators. The repertoires were released in a freely available public database meant as a resource for research on the immune response to SARS-CoV-2. Where HLA class I and class II types were available, the types were taken from metadata supplied by the sample provider, not from assay-based typing.

The paper's findings and limits, for the study overall: The amount of clinical and demographic metadata varied by source and participant and was provided uncurated.

There are 15 amino acids in the CDR3, from cysteine to phenylalanine inclusive. Only the CDR3 region is kept as DNA, spanning 45 bases read in frame from base 1. Per the germline V gene (reference sequence), SGHKS is the CDR1 and YYEKEE is the CDR2. V sheds 4 bases and J sheds 1 base, leaving 12 bases between their ends. TCRbeta CDR3 regions were amplified from genomic DNA using the immunoSEQ Assay, a bias-controlled multiplex PCR. From the authors' description of their analysis: The number of nucleated cells in each sample was estimated by amplification of reference gene primers within the assay. To quantify the absolute abundance of each unique TCRbeta CDR3 rearrangement, sequence reads were collapsed and filtered. For each sample, productive Simpson clonality was calculated as the square root of Simpson's diversity index over productive rearrangements. TCRdb provides this immuneACCESS table in a form limited to in-frame rearrangements. Some clones are lacking; in checked studies, under half of them reflect an unresolved V gene, and why the rest are absent is not known. The V and J calls and clone size were taken over from that table, and D and trimming were inferred from the DNA. The sample has about 360,000 clones on record, 65% to 90% of them singletons. Of the sample, roughly 7.2% falls within the top ten clones.

Regarding this clone: Its antigen is currently not known. No much larger clone is present one base from it, and per-base qualities are unavailable.

One collaborating source in Seattle enrolled patients during active infection and followed them longitudinally through the course of disease. Each collaborating institution followed its own protocols to collect whole blood in K2EDTA tubes. For TCRbeta analysis, collaborator samples were shipped as frozen whole blood, as isolated PBMCs, or as DNA extracted from either sample type. Sequenced sample: peripheral blood. The sequence was obtained from a woman aged 60-75 years with COVID-19, enrolled during active disease. Rearrangement joined TRBV5-5 to TRBJ1-5; no confident D gene assignment can be made. The CDR3 region: CASSLTDKSNQPQHF. DNA sequence: TGTGCCAGCAGCCTAACTGACAAGAGCAATCAGCCCCAGCATTTT.